This TCR beta chain stems from a study of CD8+ T cells in alopecia areata. Study summary: Oral tofacitinib, 5 to 10 mg twice daily, was given in an open-label trial. Study-level findings and limits: It was lesional scalp, especially alopecia totalis/universalis, that showed higher clonality than normal scalp. Between patients, shared TCR sequences were less clear than in mice. This was possibly due in part to HLA diversity in the patient population.

Peripheral blood and lesional scalp punch biopsies came from alopecia areata patients. Germline V gene data show CDR1 as MGHDK and CDR2 as SYGVNS. The CDR3 runs to 11 residues. V lost 8 bases to trimming and J lost 5 bases, with 7 bases between them. Investigators isolated RNA and reverse transcribed it into cDNA to act as the sequencing template. The assay was immunoSEQ multiplex PCR, and TCRdb's table has in-frame clones only and misses some. The table has 100,000 to 150,000 clones, around three fifths seen once; the top ten hold less than 5.5%. This clone has just a few counts. What it binds is unknown.

The sequenced sample was CD4+ T cells sorted from blood, obtained at week 0. The rearrangement uses TRBV25-1 and TRBJ2-1; weak D call: TRBD1 (6 bases). The TCR was taken from a human donor with alopecia areata. CDR3 amino acids: CASRDNNEQFF. CDR3 nucleotide sequence: TGTGCCAGCCGGGACAACAATGAGCAGTTCTTC.